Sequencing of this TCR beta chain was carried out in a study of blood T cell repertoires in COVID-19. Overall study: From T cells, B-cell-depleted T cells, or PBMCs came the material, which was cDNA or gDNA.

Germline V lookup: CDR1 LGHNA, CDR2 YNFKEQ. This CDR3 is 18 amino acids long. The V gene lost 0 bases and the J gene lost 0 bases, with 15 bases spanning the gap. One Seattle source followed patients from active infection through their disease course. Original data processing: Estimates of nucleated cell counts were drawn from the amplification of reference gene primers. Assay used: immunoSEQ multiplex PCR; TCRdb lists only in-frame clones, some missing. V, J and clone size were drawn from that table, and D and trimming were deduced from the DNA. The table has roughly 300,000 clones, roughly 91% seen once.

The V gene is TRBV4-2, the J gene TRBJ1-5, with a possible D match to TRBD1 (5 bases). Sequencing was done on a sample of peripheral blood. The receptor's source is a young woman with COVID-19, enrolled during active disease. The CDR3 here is CASSQDRGGDYSNQPQHF. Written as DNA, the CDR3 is TGTGCCAGCAGCCAAGATCGGGGGGGAGACTATAGCAATCAGCCCCAGCATTTT.